Each of the 24 T cell receptor beta chains below was sequenced from the same sample in a study of a mutant IDH1 vaccine in newly diagnosed glioma. Libraries were prepared by immunoSEQ multiplex PCR; TCRdb keeps only in-frame clonotypes and omits some of them. The sample lists roughly 43,000 clones, about 81% seen once, with approximately 2.5% in the top ten. These receptors are not linked to any known antigen. The time point was: week 23, last vaccination. With topical imiquimod, each dose of the vaccine consisted of 300 ug of mutant IDH1 20-mer peptide. This specimen consisted of PBMCs, obtained from a glioma patient whose treatment included an IDH1 peptide vaccine. These receptors were obtained from a woman between 18 and 30 years old with glioma. Some clones in this sample may be carry-over from other donors' samples.

V and J are TRBV5-5 and TRBJ2-2; the D is unclear. V was trimmed by 3 bases and J by 3 bases, leaving 6 bases between them. CDR1 is SGHKS and CDR2 is YYEKEE in the germline V gene (reference sequence). The CDR3 has 13 residues. CDR3 bases: TGTGCCAGCAGCTCCGTCTACACCGGGGAGCTGTTTTTT. Amino acids: CASSSVYTGELFF.

This chain links TRBV7-2 with TRBJ1-5; D remains unclear. This CDR3 contains 14 residues. In germline, CDR1 is SGHTA, CDR2 FQGNSA. V lost 1 base to trimming and J lost 3 bases, with 7 bases between them. CDR3 in amino acids: CASSLEAVNQPQHF. The DNA of the CDR3 is TGTGCCAGCAGCTTAGAGGCGGTCAATCAGCCCCAGCATTTT. Full variable domain (outside the CDR3, taken from reference TRBV7-2 and TRBJ1-5): GAGVSQSPSNKVTEKGKDVELRCDPISGHTALYWYRQSLGQGLEFLIYFQGNSAPDKSGLPSDRFSAERTGGSVSTLTIQRTQQEDSAVYLCASSLEAVNQPQHFGDGTRLSIL.

This chain uses TRBV4-3 with TRBJ1-4, with a weak D call TRBD1 (6 bases). The CDR3 is made up of 17 amino acids. Germline V gene data show CDR1 as LGHNA and CDR2 as YSLEER. Trimming removed 0 bases at V and 2 bases at J, with 13 bases between. CDR3: CASSQDHGQSTNEKLFF. Written as DNA, the CDR3 is TGCGCCAGCAGCCAAGATCACGGACAGTCCACTAATGAAAAACTGTTTTTT.

The chain is built from TRBV5-1 and TRBJ1-1; 8 nucleotides line up with TRBD1. Germline V gives CDR1 SGHRS, CDR2 YFSETQ. After removal of 0 bases from V and 0 bases from J, the junction contained 16 bases not matched to a gene. The CDR3 sequence is 20 residues long. Written as DNA, the CDR3 is TGCGCCAGCAGCTTGGAGGGGCGGGACAGGAGAAACCTCATGAACACTGAAGCTTTCTTT. The encoded protein is CASSLEGRDRRNLMNTEAFF.

In its sample, this clone was seen a few times. The chain carries TRBV19 and TRBJ1-1; possibly TRBD1 for D (5 bases). V lost 1 base and J lost 5, with 8 bases in between. There are 13 residues in the CDR3. CDR1 is LNHDA, CDR2 SQIVND, per germline (reference sequence). This CDR3 is CASSIVRGTEAFF. Here the CDR3 DNA reads TGTGCCAGTAGTATAGTCCGGGGGACTGAAGCTTTCTTT.

This clone was recorded once. The chain couples TRBV27 to TRBJ1-5; D is perhaps TRBD1 (6 bases). Germline CDR1 reads MNHEY; CDR2 reads SMNVEV (reference sequence). Trimming removed 6 bases from V and 3 bases from J, with 18 bases in between. The CDR3 sequence is 16 residues long. Written as DNA, the CDR3 is TGTGCCAGCAGCCCAGGGGCTACAGGGTTCAATCAGCCCCAGCATTTT. Translated, it gives CASSPGATGFNQPQHF.

The V call is TRBV11-3, the J call TRBJ1-2; possibly TRBD1 for D (5 bases). This CDR3 spans 13 amino acids. Germline V gene sequence: CDR1 SGHNT, CDR2 YENEEA. The germline V and J ends were trimmed by 4 bases and 9 bases, with 15 bases remaining between them. The CDR3 DNA is TGTGCCAGCAGCTCGTGGGGGAGGGAAAGCTACACCTTC. Encoded protein: CASSSWGRESYTF.

The V gene is TRBV19, the J gene TRBJ1-5, with D possibly TRBD1 on 5 matching bases. Per the germline V gene, CDR1 is LNHDA and CDR2 is SQIVND (reference sequence). This CDR3 region has 13 residues. V was cut by 9 bases and J by 1 base, with 10 bases left in between. The CDR3 spells CARMGLSNQPQHF. The CDR3 coding sequence is TGTGCCAGGATGGGACTAAGCAATCAGCCCCAGCATTTT.

This chain joins TRBV2 and TRBJ2-5; D might be TRBD1 or TRBD2, each matching 5 bases. Germline V gives CDR1 SNHLY, CDR2 FYNNEI. Trimming removed 10 bases from V and 1 base from J, with 19 bases in between. The CDR3 loop spans 15 amino acids. The CDR3 reads CAITSSGTLQETQYF. CDR3 nucleotide sequence: TGTGCCATTACTTCATCCGGGACGCTCCAAGAGACCCAGTACTTC.

The V and J genes are TRBV6-6 and TRBJ1-3; 7 bases line up with TRBD1. The junction had 9 bases not matched to a gene; V was cut back by 7 bases and J by 0 bases. The CDR3 is 16 residues long. Looked up from germline, CDR1 is MNHNY and CDR2 is SVGAGI (reference sequence). The CDR3, as DNA: TGTGCCAGCAACCTCGACAGGGAGGGCTCTGGAAACACCATATATTTT. Translated: CASNLDREGSGNTIYF.

V and J are TRBV21-1 and TRBJ2-2; the table's D call TRBD2 went unverified against the DNA. TRBV21-1 is a pseudogene. The CDR3 has 19 residues. CDR3 coding DNA: TGTGCCAGCAGCAAAGAGAAGCGGGAAATAACCGCGAACACCGGGGAGCTGTTTTTT. It codes for CASSKEKREITANTGELFF.

The chain combines TRBV5-3 with TRBJ1-1; no reliable D call. TRBV5-3 is marked as an open reading frame, function uncertain. V was pared by 0 bases and J by 7 bases, with 13 bases between. The CDR3 runs 14 residues. CDR3 coding DNA: TGTGCCAGAAGCTTGGAGGGCGGCGGTGTTGAAGCTTTCTTT. This codes for CARSLEGGGVEAFF.

The chain couples TRBV5-8 to TRBJ2-1; a weak D match, TRBD1 (6 bases). Germline-derived CDR1 and CDR2 are SGHTS and YDEGEE. The CDR3 spans 14 residues. V was clipped by 0 bases and J by 4 bases, with 8 bases between them. In DNA form, the CDR3 reads TGTGCCAGCAGCTTGGGGGGGCTTTACAATGAGCAGTTCTTC. It codes for CASSLGGLYNEQFF.

The J gene is TRBJ2-1, the V gene TRBV29-1; the match to TRBD2 covers 11 bases. Germline V lookup: CDR1 SQVTM, CDR2 ANQGSEA. The CDR3 is made up of 15 amino acids. The V segment lost 7 bases and the J segment 8 bases; nucleotides outside the gene matches: 13. The CDR3 sequence: CSARRLAGREDEQFF. CDR3 sequence (DNA): TGCAGCGCGAGGAGACTAGCGGGGAGAGAGGATGAGCAGTTCTTC.

The V and J genes are TRBV5-1 and TRBJ2-3, with 12 positions matching TRBD2. The germline CDR1 and CDR2 sequences are SGHRS and YFSETQ. The CDR3 runs 17 residues. V trimming: 3 bases; J trimming: 8 bases; junction bases outside the gene matches: 13. The DNA for the CDR3 is TGCGCCAGCAGCTCCCGAGGACTAGCGGGGACGGGGGGTACGCAGTATTTT. Its protein is CASSSRGLAGTGGTQYF.

This clone occurred once. V and J are TRBV7-3 and TRBJ2-2, with TRBD2 matching 8 bases. V was clipped by 5 bases and J by 2 bases; unmatched bases: 7. The germline V gene encodes CDR1 SGHTA and CDR2 FQGTGA. The CDR3 is made up of 16 amino acids. The CDR3 sequence: CASSPRLARNTGELFF. CDR3 nucleotides: TGTGCCAGCAGCCCCCGACTAGCGAGAAACACCGGGGAGCTGTTTTTT.

The V gene is TRBV5-1, the J gene TRBJ2-4, with a weak D call TRBD1 (6 bases). The CDR3 runs to 13 residues. Germline V CDR1 and CDR2: SGHRS, YFSETQ. V was trimmed by 4 bases and J by 8 bases, leaving 13 bases between them. DNA of the CDR3: TGCGCCAGCAGCGTTGACAGGTTGGACATTCAGTACTTC. This codes for CASSVDRLDIQYF.

The chain is built from TRBV18 and TRBJ1-1; D remains ambiguous. The V end lost 3 bases, the J end lost 3 bases, and 2 bases lay between the germline ends. This CDR3 has 11 amino acids. CDR1 and CDR2 (germline): KGHSH, LQKENI. CDR3 amino acids: CASSPHTEAFF. CDR3 nucleotide sequence: TGTGCCAGCTCACCCCACACTGAAGCTTTCTTT.

V usage is TRBV6-5 and J usage is TRBJ2-7; a weak D match, TRBD2 (6 bases). With 4 bases removed from V and 2 bases from J, the gap between germline ends came to 12 bases. The germline V gene encodes CDR1 MNHEY and CDR2 SVGAGI. The CDR3 has 14 amino acids. The CDR3 bases are TGTGCCAGCAGTTCACCTAGCGTACCCTACGAGCAGTACTTC. Translated, it gives CASSSPSVPYEQYF.

The chain employs TRBV29-1 and TRBJ1-1; tentative D call: TRBD1 (6 bases). Germline CDR1 is SQVTM and CDR2 is ANQGSEA. The V and J ends lost 7 bases and 5 bases respectively, with 11 bases between them. The CDR3 runs 11 residues. For the CDR3, the DNA is TGCAGCGGCCAAGGACAGACTGAAGCTTTCTTT. Its protein is CSGQGQTEAFF.

This clone showed up just once. CDR3 loop: CASSREVYTEAFF. The CDR3 region has the DNA TGTGCCAGCAGCAGGGAGGTTTACACTGAAGCTTTCTTT. The chain employs TRBV7-2 and TRBJ1-1; D call uncertain. Looked up from germline, CDR1 is SGHTA and CDR2 is FQGNSA. CDR3 length equals 13 residues. Trimming stripped 5 bases from V and 3 bases from J, with 10 bases between.

The V gene is TRBV19, the J gene TRBJ2-1, with D tentatively TRBD2 (5 bases). Germline-derived CDR1 and CDR2 are LNHDA and SQIVND (reference sequence). This CDR3 comprises 14 residues. V lost 7 bases, J lost 1 base, and 11 bases lay in between. As DNA, the CDR3 is TGTGCCAGTACCCCTGGACTGTCCTACAATGAGCAGTTCTTC. Translation: CASTPGLSYNEQFF.

CDR3 sequence: CASSLSPYSNQPQHF. DNA of the CDR3: TGTGCCAGCAGCTTAAGTCCTTATAGCAATCAGCCCCAGCATTTT. The V and J genes are TRBV7-8 and TRBJ1-5; D gene ambiguous. V was clipped by 2 bases and J by 0 bases, with 8 bases between them. This CDR3 contains 15 residues. Germline values: CDR1 SGHVS, CDR2 FQNEAQ.

This clone has only a few counts. The chain combines TRBV10-3 with TRBJ1-1; D is unclear. Trimming shortened V by 10 bases and J by 1 base, and 19 bases separated the two germline ends. This CDR3 has 15 residues. Per germline, CDR1 ENHRY and CDR2 SYGVKD. The CDR3 region is CATRPSAGENTEAFF. CDR3 in DNA: TGTGCCACCCGACCCTCCGCCGGGGAGAACACTGAAGCTTTCTTT.